Below, 27 T cell receptor beta chains from the same sample are listed, as sequenced in a study of CD8+ T cells in alopecia areata. The authors extracted RNA and reverse transcribed it into cDNA as the sequencing template. Generated by immunoSEQ multiplex PCR, the TCRdb table keeps only in-frame clones and is missing some. The sample has 170,000 or so clones, 63% seen once. The specimen was CD4+ T cells sorted from blood, collected at week 0. These receptors were obtained from a human donor with alopecia areata.

This clone was detected ten times or more. The CDR3 loop is CASSSYRDEETQYF. The CDR3 bases are TGTGCCAGCAGTTCTTACAGGGATGAGGAGACCCAGTACTTC. The chain links TRBV7-9 to TRBJ2-5; possible D gene TRBD1, 6 bases. Germline-derived CDR1 and CDR2 are SEHNR and FQNEAQ (reference sequence). Trimming took off 6 bases at V and 5 bases at J, with 16 bases between the two ends. The CDR3 is made up of 14 amino acids.

The chain uses TRBV30 and TRBJ1-4, with D uncertain. This CDR3 is built from 15 residues. Germline V gene lookup returns CDR1 GTSNPN and CDR2 SVGIG (reference sequence). V lost 1 base, J lost 0 bases, and 9 bases lay in between. The CDR3 bases are TGTGCCTGGAGTGACCCCTCCACAACTAATGAAAAACTGTTTTTT. Amino acids: CAWSDPSTTNEKLFF. Complete variable domain (other parts from reference TRBV30 and TRBJ1-4): SQTIHQWPATLVQPVGSPLSLECTVEGTSNPNLYWYRQAAGRGLQLLFYSVGIGQISSEVPQNLSASRPQDRQFILSSKKLLLSDSGFYLCAWSDPSTTNEKLFFGSGTQLSVL.

This chain connects TRBV2 to TRBJ2-7; no reliable D call. CDR1 is SNHLY and CDR2 is FYNNEI in the germline V gene. The CDR3 contains 13 residues. With 3 bases removed from V and 3 bases from J, the gap between germline ends came to 9 bases. The CDR3 nucleotides are TGTGCCAGCAGTGACCCCGATAGCTACGAGCAGTACTTC. It encodes CASSDPDSYEQYF.

This clone showed up just a few times. V usage is TRBV29-1 and J usage is TRBJ1-2; 7 bases agree with TRBD1. V was pared by 1 base and J by 2 bases, with 1 base of the junction left unmatched. The length of the CDR3 is 13 residues. CDR1 is SQVTM and CDR2 is ANQGSEA in the germline V gene. CDR3 bases: TGCAGCGTTGAAGGGACAGGAAACTATGGCTACACCTTC. Encoded protein: CSVEGTGNYGYTF.

The chain joins TRBV2 to TRBJ2-1; the D call may be TRBD1 or TRBD2 (6 bases each). This CDR3 has 12 residues. Germline values: CDR1 SNHLY, CDR2 FYNNEI. V was cut by 8 bases and J by 7 bases, with 12 bases left in between. The CDR3 sequence is CASWGARNEQFF. The DNA of the CDR3 is TGTGCCAGCTGGGGGGCAAGGAATGAGCAGTTCTTC.

The V and J genes are TRBV16 and TRBJ1-2, with 7 bases matching TRBD1. The V segment lost 1 base and the J segment 1 base; nucleotides outside the gene matches: 3. CDR1 KGHSY and CDR2 FQNENV come from the germline V gene. The CDR3 spans 15 residues. The CDR3 region has the DNA TGTGCCAGCAGCCAATGGGACAGCATTAACTATGGCTACACCTTC. Translating it yields CASSQWDSINYGYTF.

The chain combines TRBV29-1 with TRBJ1-2; D unresolved. The CDR3 totals 13 residues. In germline, CDR1 is SQVTM, CDR2 ANQGSEA. The V end was cut by 3 bases, the J end by 4 bases, with 12 bases between. Here the CDR3 DNA reads TGCAGCGTTGATCCCAAATCTTCCTATGGCTACACCTTC. Translating it yields CSVDPKSSYGYTF.

The rearrangement uses TRBV7-3 and TRBJ2-3; 8 bases match TRBD2. V gave up 5 bases and J gave up 10 bases; unmatched junction bases: 8. CDR1 is SGHTA, CDR2 FQGTGA, per germline. The CDR3 contains 13 residues. CDR3 sequence reads: CASSPPGLAAQYF. CDR3 sequence (DNA): TGTGCCAGCAGCCCTCCCGGACTAGCAGCGCAGTATTTT.

This clone has more than one count but fewer than ten. The chain couples TRBV30 to TRBJ1-1; D gene unclear. Germline V gene lookup returns CDR1 GTSNPN and CDR2 SVGIG (reference sequence). The V and J ends lost 3 bases and 4 bases respectively, with 12 bases between them. The length of the CDR3 is 13 residues. The CDR3 DNA reads TGTGCCTGGAGCCGGGAACCGGGCACTGAAGCTTTCTTT. This sequence encodes CAWSREPGTEAFF.

The V gene is TRBV15, the J gene TRBJ1-1, with D perhaps matching TRBD1 (5 bases). V lost 0 bases and J 7 bases, leaving 6 bases between the germline ends. The CDR3 is made up of 12 amino acids. Germline loops: CDR1 LNHNV, CDR2 YYDKDF (reference sequence). CDR3: CATSREDSEAFF. CDR3 bases: TGTGCCACCAGCAGAGAAGACAGTGAAGCTTTCTTT.

This CDR3 reads CASSPGTHPDGYTF. The CDR3 DNA is TGTGCCAGCTCACCGGGGACGCACCCTGATGGCTACACCTTC. The V and J genes are TRBV18 and TRBJ1-2; maybe TRBD1 (5 bases). The V gene lost 3 bases and the J gene lost 6 bases, with 14 bases spanning the gap. Germline assignment: CDR1 KGHSH and CDR2 LQKENI. The CDR3 extends over 14 amino acids.

The chain links TRBV25-1 to TRBJ2-1, with 9 bases identical to TRBD1. The junction had 6 bases not matched to a gene; V was cut back by 1 base and J by 8 bases. Germline V lookup: CDR1 MGHDK, CDR2 SYGVNS. This CDR3 is built from 15 residues. CDR3 DNA: TGTGCCAGCAGTGAATGGCGGACAGGGGTATATGAGCAGTTCTTC. This sequence encodes CASSEWRTGVYEQFF. The whole variable domain, remainder taken from reference TRBV25-1 and TRBJ2-1, is EADIYQTPRYLVIGTGKKITLECSQTMGHDKMYWYQQDPGMELHLIHYSYGVNSTEKGDLSSESTVSRIRTEHFPLTLESARPSHTSQYLCASSEWRTGVYEQFFGPGTRLTVL.

J is TRBJ2-7 and V is TRBV27, with 10 bases aligning to TRBD1. The CDR3 has 19 amino acids. Trimming took 0 bases from V and 2 from J; bases not matched to a gene: 13. Germline CDR1 reads MNHEY; CDR2 reads SMNVEV (reference sequence). CDR3: CASSLSSRSGTGDPYEQYF. The CDR3 DNA reads TGTGCCAGCAGTTTATCCTCCAGATCAGGGACAGGGGACCCCTACGAGCAGTACTTC.

V gene TRBV7-3 combines with J gene TRBJ1-6, with a tentative D call TRBD1 (5 bases). Trimming shortened V by 3 bases and J by 14 bases, and 14 bases separated the two germline ends. There are 13 residues in the CDR3. Germline loops: CDR1 SGHTA, CDR2 FQGTGA. The CDR3 loop reads CASSFKRGKALHF. In DNA, the CDR3 is TGTGCCAGCAGCTTTAAAAGGGGAAAGGCCCTCCACTTT. The variable domain in full, completed from reference TRBV7-3 and TRBJ1-6, reads GAGVSQTPSNKVTEKGKYVELRCDPISGHTALYWYRQSLGQGPEFLIYFQGTGAADDSGLPNDRFFAVRPEGSVSTLKIQRTERGDSAVYLCASSFKRGKALHFGNGTRLTVT.

This clone was found once. The chain employs TRBV9 and TRBJ1-2; TRBD1 matches 7 bases. Germline V gives CDR1 SGDLS, CDR2 YYNGEE. The trim removed 4 bases at V and 5 bases at J, leaving 8 bases unmatched. This CDR3 region has 14 residues. The CDR3 region is CASSTGTVLYGYTF. For the CDR3, the DNA is TGTGCCAGCAGCACCGGGACAGTTCTTTATGGCTACACCTTC.

A few counts support this clone. The chain combines TRBV7-2 with TRBJ2-7; TRBD1 agrees at 9 bases. Per the germline V gene, CDR1 is SGHTA and CDR2 is FQGNSA. J lost 4 bases, V lost 6 bases, and 4 bases had no gene match. CDR3 length: 13 residues. For the CDR3, the DNA is TGTGCCAGCAGTTCGACAGGGGGGTACGAGCAGTACTTC. Protein product: CASSSTGGYEQYF.

The genes are TRBV7-2 and TRBJ2-2; TRBD1 agrees at 9 bases. Germline lookup yields CDR1 SGHTA and CDR2 FQGNSA. The CDR3 has 17 residues. V lost 2 bases, J lost 6 bases, and 10 bases stayed unmatched. CDR3 sequence (DNA): TGTGCCAGCAGCTTAAATGGACAGGGGCGCGGGGCCGGGGAGCTGTTTTTT. Protein product: CASSLNGQGRGAGELFF.

The V and J genes are TRBV7-2 and TRBJ1-2; D gene uncertain. V lost 4 bases and J lost 7, with 16 bases in between. Germline V gene data show CDR1 as SGHTA and CDR2 as FQGNSA. This CDR3 is built from 14 residues. The CDR3 is CASSSGVTQAGYTF. CDR3 bases: TGTGCCAGCAGCTCAGGAGTGACCCAGGCTGGCTACACCTTC.

The chain uses TRBV18 and TRBJ2-7; no reliable D call. V lost 6 bases to trimming and J lost 4 bases, with 13 bases between them. Germline-derived CDR1 and CDR2 are KGHSH and LQKENI. CDR3 length: 13 amino acids. The CDR3 loop reads CASSPNRAYEQYF. The CDR3 coding sequence is TGTGCCAGCTCCCCGAATAGGGCGTACGAGCAGTACTTC. The full variable domain, completed using reference TRBV18 and TRBJ2-7, is NAGVMQNPRHLVRRRGQEARLRCSPMKGHSHVYWYRQLPEEGLKFMVYLQKENIIDESGMPKERFSAEFPKEGPSILRIQQVVRGDSAAYFCASSPNRAYEQYFGPGTRLTVT.

This clone was seen more than once but under ten times. The chain has TRBV7-2 and TRBJ1-1; the D is unclear. This CDR3 has 14 amino acids. Trimming stripped 4 bases from V and 11 bases from J, with 20 bases between. The V gene's germline CDR1 is SGHTA and CDR2 FQGNSA. CDR3: CASSSPPTLNFAFF. The CDR3 bases are TGTGCCAGCAGCTCCCCCCCGACCCTGAATTTTGCTTTCTTT.

This chain joins TRBV30 and TRBJ2-5; TRBD2 matches 10 bases. With V trimmed by 7 bases and J by 2 bases, 4 bases remained unmatched. CDR1 GTSNPN and CDR2 SVGIG come from the germline V gene (reference sequence). This CDR3 is built from 13 residues. The CDR3 coding sequence is TGTGCCTTAGCGGGGGGAGGACAAGAGACCCAGTACTTC. Translated, it gives CALAGGGQETQYF.

With respect to this clone: Within the sample, other DNA sequences also encode this same CDR3. The V call is TRBV29-1, the J call TRBJ2-2; TRBD1 matches at 7 bases. After removal of 6 bases from V and 4 bases from J, the junction contained 5 bases not matched to a gene. The CDR3 sequence is 13 residues long. CDR1 SQVTM and CDR2 ANQGSEA come from the germline V gene. The CDR3 loop reads CSVGGTSTGELFF. In nucleotides, the CDR3 is TGCAGCGTAGGGGGCACGAGCACCGGGGAGCTGTTTTTT.

The rearrangement uses TRBV2 and TRBJ1-2; D possibly corresponds to TRBD1 (5 bases). The CDR3 is 11 residues long. Germline assignment: CDR1 SNHLY and CDR2 FYNNEI. The germline V and J ends were trimmed by 6 bases and 12 bases, with 14 bases remaining between them. In nucleotides, the CDR3 is TGTGCCAGCAGGGGGAGGCAGGGCGACACCTTC. Its protein product is CASRGRQGDTF.

This chain links TRBV9 with TRBJ2-1; 11 bases line up with TRBD2. Unmatched junction bases numbered 9, after V lost 4 bases and J lost 6 bases. CDR1 is SGDLS, CDR2 YYNGEE, per germline. The CDR3 extends over 16 amino acids. The CDR3 DNA follows: TGTGCCAGCAGCAAGATAGCGGGGGGGTTTCCCAATGAGCAGTTCTTC. This sequence encodes CASSKIAGGFPNEQFF.

There are a few counts of this clone. This sequence joins TRBV9 and TRBJ2-1; D is undetermined. V shed 0 bases and J shed 6 bases, with 7 bases lying between them. Per the germline V gene, CDR1 is SGDLS and CDR2 is YYNGEE. CDR3 length: 13 residues. CDR3 coding DNA: TGTGCCAGCAGCGTAGCGGTGGGCAATGAGCAGTTCTTC. Amino acids: CASSVAVGNEQFF.

The gene calls are TRBV29-1 and TRBJ2-5, with unresolved D. Germline V CDR1 and CDR2: SQVTM, ANQGSEA. The V end was cut by 5 bases, the J end by 5 bases, with 12 bases between. The CDR3 loop spans 12 amino acids. The CDR3 DNA reads TGCAGCGTTTCTACTAACCGGGAGACCCAGTACTTC. Encoded protein: CSVSTNRETQYF.

This clone was counted between two and nine times. The chain links TRBV29-1 to TRBJ2-1; 11 bases match TRBD1. CDR1 SQVTM and CDR2 ANQGSEA come from the germline V gene. The CDR3 has 14 residues. With 6 bases clipped from V and 0 bases from J, the junction kept 1 base outside the gene matches. In nucleotides, the CDR3 is TGCAGCGTAGGACAGGGGGCCTCCTACAATGAGCAGTTCTTC. Protein product: CSVGQGASYNEQFF.